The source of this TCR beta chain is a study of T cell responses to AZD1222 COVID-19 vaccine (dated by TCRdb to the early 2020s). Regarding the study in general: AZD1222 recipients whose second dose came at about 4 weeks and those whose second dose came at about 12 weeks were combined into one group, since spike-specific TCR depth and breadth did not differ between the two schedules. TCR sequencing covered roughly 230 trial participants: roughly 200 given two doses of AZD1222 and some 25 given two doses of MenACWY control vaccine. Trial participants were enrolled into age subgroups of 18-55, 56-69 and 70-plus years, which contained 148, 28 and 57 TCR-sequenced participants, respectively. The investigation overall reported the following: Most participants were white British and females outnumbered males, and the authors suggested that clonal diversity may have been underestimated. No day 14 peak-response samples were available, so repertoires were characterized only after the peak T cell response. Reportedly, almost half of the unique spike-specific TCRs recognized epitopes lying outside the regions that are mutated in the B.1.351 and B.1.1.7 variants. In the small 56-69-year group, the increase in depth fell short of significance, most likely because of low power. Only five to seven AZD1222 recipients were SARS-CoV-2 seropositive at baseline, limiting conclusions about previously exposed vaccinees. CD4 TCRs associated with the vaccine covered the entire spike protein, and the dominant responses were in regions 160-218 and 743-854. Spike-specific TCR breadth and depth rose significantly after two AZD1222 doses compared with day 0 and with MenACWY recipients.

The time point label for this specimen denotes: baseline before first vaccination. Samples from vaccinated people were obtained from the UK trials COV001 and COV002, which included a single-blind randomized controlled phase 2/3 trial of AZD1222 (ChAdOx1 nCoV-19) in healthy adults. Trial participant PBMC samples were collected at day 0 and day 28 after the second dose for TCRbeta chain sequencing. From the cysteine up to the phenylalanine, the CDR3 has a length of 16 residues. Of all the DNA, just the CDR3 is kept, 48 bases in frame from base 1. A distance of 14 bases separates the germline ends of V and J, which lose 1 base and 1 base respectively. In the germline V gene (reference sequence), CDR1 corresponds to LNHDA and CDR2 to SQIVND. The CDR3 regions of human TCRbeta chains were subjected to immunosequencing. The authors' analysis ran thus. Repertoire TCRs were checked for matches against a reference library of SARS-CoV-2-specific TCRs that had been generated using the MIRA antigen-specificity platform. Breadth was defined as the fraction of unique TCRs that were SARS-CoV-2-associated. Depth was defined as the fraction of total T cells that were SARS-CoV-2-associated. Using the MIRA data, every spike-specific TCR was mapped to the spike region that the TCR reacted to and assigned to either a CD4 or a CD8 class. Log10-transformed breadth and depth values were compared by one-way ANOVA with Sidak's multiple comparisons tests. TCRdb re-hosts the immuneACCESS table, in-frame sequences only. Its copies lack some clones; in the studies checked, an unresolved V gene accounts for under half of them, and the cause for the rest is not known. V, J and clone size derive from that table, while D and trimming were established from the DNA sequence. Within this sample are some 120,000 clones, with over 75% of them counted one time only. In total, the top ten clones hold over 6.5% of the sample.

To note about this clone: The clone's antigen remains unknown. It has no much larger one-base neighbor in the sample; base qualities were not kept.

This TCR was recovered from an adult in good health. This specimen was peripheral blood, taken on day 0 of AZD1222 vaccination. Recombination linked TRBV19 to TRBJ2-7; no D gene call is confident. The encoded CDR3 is CASSIAWGTQSYEQYF. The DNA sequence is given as TGTGCCAGTAGTATAGCATGGGGTACCCAATCCTACGAGCAGTACTTC.